What follows describes a single T cell receptor (beta chain). Antigen unknown. The sample comes from a study of cytomegalovirus exposure and HLA in healthy donors. Study summary: A previous analysis identified 95 million to 120 million unique TCR beta sequences derived from about 180 million T cells. General study points: Immune exposure information comprised only CMV serostatus. 164 TCR beta chains were listed as cytomegalovirus-associated.

Primers: 60 Vbeta forward and 13 Jbeta reverse. The repertoire was sequenced with immunoSEQ multiplex PCR; TCRdb's copy has only in-frame clones and lacks some. The sample shows about 110,000 clones, around 80% of them seen only once. V was pared by 0 bases and J by 4 bases, with 6 bases of the junction left unmatched. The CDR3 covers 17 residues. Germline CDR1 and CDR2: SGHAT and FQDESV (reference sequence). Sequencing was carried out using PBMCs. This rearrangement joins TRBV11-1 to TRBJ2-3; 11 bases match TRBD2. The sequence derives from a man younger than 45 in good health and CMV-seropositive. CDR3 in DNA: TGTGCCAGCAGCTTAGCACTAGCGGGGGACGGAGCAGATACGCAGTATTTT. This gives the protein CASSLALAGDGADTQYF.